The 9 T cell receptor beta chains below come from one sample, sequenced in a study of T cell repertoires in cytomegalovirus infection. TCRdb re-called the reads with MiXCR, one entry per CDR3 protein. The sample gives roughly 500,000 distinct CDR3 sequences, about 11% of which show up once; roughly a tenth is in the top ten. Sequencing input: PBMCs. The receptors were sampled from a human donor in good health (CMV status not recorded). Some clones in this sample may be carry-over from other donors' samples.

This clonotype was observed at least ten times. The CDR3 sequence: CASGFLLSHFANTGELFF. The CDR3 DNA reads TGTGCTAGTGGTTTTCTCCTCTCACACTTCGCGAACACCGGGGAGCTGTTTTTT. The chain has TRBV12-5 and TRBJ2-2; D is ambiguous. The CDR3 spans 18 residues. V dropped 3 bases and J dropped 0 bases, with 17 bases sitting between them. CDR1 LGHNT and CDR2 FRNRAP come from the germline V gene. The full variable domain, rest sourced from reference TRBV12-5 and TRBJ2-2, is DARVTQTPRHKVTEMGQEVTMRCQPILGHNTVFWYRQTMMQGLELLAYFRNRAPLDDSGMPKDRFSAEMPDATLATLKIQPSEPRDSAVYFCASGFLLSHFANTGELFFGEGSRLTVL.

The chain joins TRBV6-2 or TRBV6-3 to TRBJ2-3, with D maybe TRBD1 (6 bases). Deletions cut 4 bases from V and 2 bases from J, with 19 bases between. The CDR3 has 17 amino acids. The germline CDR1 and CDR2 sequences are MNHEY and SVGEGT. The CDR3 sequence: CASSSPLQGSTTDTQYF. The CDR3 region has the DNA TGTGCCAGCAGTTCCCCCCTGCAGGGGTCCACCACAGATACGCAGTATTTT.

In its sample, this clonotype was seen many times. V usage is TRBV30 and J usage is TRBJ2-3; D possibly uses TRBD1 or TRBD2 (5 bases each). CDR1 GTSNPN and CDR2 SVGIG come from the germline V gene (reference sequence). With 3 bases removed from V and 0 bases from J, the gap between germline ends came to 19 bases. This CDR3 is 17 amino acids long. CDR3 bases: TGTGCCTGGAGCGGCGAGAGGGGACCACCTAGCACAGATACGCAGTATTTT. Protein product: CAWSGERGPPSTDTQYF.

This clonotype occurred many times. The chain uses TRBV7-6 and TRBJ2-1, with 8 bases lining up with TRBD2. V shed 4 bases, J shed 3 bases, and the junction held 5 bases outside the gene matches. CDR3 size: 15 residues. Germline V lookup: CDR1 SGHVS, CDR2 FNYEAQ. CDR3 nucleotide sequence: TGTGCCAGCAGCTCGAGCGGGAGATTCTACAATGAGCAGTTCTTC. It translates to CASSSSGRFYNEQFF.

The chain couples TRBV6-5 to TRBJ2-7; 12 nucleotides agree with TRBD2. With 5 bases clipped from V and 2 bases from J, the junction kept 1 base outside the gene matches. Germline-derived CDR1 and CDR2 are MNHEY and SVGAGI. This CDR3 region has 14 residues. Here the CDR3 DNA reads TGTGCCAGCAGTGCTAGCGGGGGGGCCTACGAGCAGTACTTC. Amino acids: CASSASGGAYEQYF.

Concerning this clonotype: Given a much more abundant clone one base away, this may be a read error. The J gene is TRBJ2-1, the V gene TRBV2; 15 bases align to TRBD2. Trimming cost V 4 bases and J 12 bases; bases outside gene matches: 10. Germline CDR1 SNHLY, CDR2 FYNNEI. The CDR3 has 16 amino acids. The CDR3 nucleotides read TGTGCCAGCAGTGGAGGGACTAGCGGGGGGATTTATGTGCAGTTCTTC. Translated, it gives CASSGGTSGGIYVQFF.

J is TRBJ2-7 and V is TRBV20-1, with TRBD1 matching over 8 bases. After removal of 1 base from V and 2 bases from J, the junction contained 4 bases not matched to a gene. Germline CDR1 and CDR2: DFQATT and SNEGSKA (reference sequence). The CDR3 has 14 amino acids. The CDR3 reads CSARVTGATYEQYF. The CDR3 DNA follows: TGCAGTGCTAGAGTGACAGGGGCCACCTACGAGCAGTACTTC.

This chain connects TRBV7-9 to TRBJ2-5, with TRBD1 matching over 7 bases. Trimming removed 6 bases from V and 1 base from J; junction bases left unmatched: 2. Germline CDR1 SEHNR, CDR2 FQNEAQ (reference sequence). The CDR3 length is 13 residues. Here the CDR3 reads CASSTGAQETQYF. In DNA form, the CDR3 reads TGTGCCAGCAGTACAGGGGCCCAAGAGACCCAGTACTTC.

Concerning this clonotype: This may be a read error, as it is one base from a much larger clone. The CDR3 is CASSLDSQSCNEQFF. CDR3 coding DNA: TGTGCCAGCAGCCTTGACAGTCAGTCGTGCAATGAGCAGTTCTTC. The chain employs TRBV5-4 and TRBJ2-1, with TRBD1 as a possible D gene (5 bases). The ends were cut back, 4 bases at V and 6 bases at J, with 17 bases in the middle. This CDR3 comprises 15 residues. Germline loops: CDR1 SGHNT, CDR2 YYREEE (reference sequence).